This is a list of T cell receptor beta chains from one sample in a study of blood T cell repertoires in COVID-19. Only in-frame clones appear in the TCRdb table, and some are missing; sequencing was by immunoSEQ multiplex PCR. Among more than 250,000 clones listed, roughly 84% were seen once. The sequencing sample was made of peripheral blood. These receptors were collected from a man between 50 and 59 years old with active or convalescent COVID-19. Each CDR3 is given with its conserved first and last residue. The D gene is left open where the match is weak. Rows give clone size only sometimes, using once, few, many, or a class for an expanded clone.

j_call v_call clone_size d_call cdr3_aa cdr3_nt
TRBJ1-1 TRBV2 . . CASTYRQFTEAFF TGTGCCAGCACCTATAGACAGTTCACTGAAGCTTTCTTT
TRBJ2-1 TRBV3-1/TRBV3-2 . . CASSQTVGNEQFF TGTGCCAGCAGCCAGACAGTTGGAAATGAGCAGTTCTTC
TRBJ2-1 TRBV7-3 once TRBD2 CASSSTSGGAGSYNEQFF TGTGCCAGCAGCTCGACTAGCGGGGGGGCCGGCTCCTACAATGAGCAGTTCTTC
TRBJ2-1 TRBV19 . TRBD2 CASSIARLAAYNEQFF TGTGCCAGTAGTATAGCCCGACTAGCGGCCTACAATGAGCAGTTCTTC
TRBJ2-5 TRBV6-5 . . CASSYEGAEETQYF TGTGCCAGCAGTTACGAGGGAGCTGAGGAGACCCAGTACTTC
TRBJ2-3 TRBV11-1 . TRBD2 CASSLAITSGGDTQYF TGTGCCAGCAGCTTAGCTATTACTAGCGGGGGTGATACGCAGTATTTT
TRBJ2-2 TRBV2 . TRBD1 CASSLDRATGELFF TGTGCCAGCAGCCTGGACAGGGCCACCGGGGAGCTGTTTTTT
TRBJ2-6 TRBV9 once TRBD2 CASSVLVGGLQTGANVLTF TGTGCCAGCAGCGTACTTGTTGGGGGACTACAAACTGGGGCCAACGTCCTGACTTTC
TRBJ2-2 TRBV12-2 . . CASRPTSGENNTGELFF TGTGCAAGTCGTCCTACTAGCGGGGAAAACAACACCGGGGAGCTGTTTTTT
TRBJ1-2 TRBV19 . TRBD1 CASSPGGNNYGYTF TGTGCCAGTTCCCCAGGGGGCAACAACTATGGCTACACCTTC
TRBJ1-2 TRBV30 . . CAWRTGLYGYTF TGTGCCTGGAGGACAGGCCTCTATGGCTACACCTTC
TRBJ2-1 TRBV28 . TRBD2 CASWGLAGDSYNEQFF TGTGCCAGCTGGGGATTAGCGGGAGATTCCTACAATGAGCAGTTCTTC
TRBJ1-5 TRBV10-3 . . CAISESAASNQPQHF TGTGCCATCAGTGAGTCGGCGGCCAGCAATCAGCCCCAGCATTTT
TRBJ1-6 TRBV5-1 . . CASSTASGGGTYNSPLHF TGCGCCAGCAGCACTGCCTCGGGGGGGGGAACCTATAATTCACCCCTCCACTTT
TRBJ2-7 TRBV28 . TRBD1 CASSLGQGIYEQYF TGTGCCAGCAGTCTCGGACAGGGGATTTACGAGCAGTACTTC
TRBJ2-7 TRBV28 . . CASSLEAPGTQYF TGTGCCAGCAGTTTAGAGGCCCCGGGTACGCAGTACTTC
TRBJ1-4 TRBV28 . . CASSALGTLIGEKLFF TGTGCCAGCAGTGCCCTAGGGACACTAATCGGGGAAAAACTGTTTTTT
TRBJ1-5 TRBV3-1/TRBV3-2 . . CASSQGQGNQPQHF TGTGCCAGCAGCCAGGGCCAGGGCAACCAGCCCCAGCATTTT
TRBJ1-5 TRBV7-9 . . CASSYSFQPQHF TGTGCCAGCAGCTATAGCTTTCAGCCCCAGCATTTT
TRBJ2-7 TRBV11-2 . TRBD1 CASSLGPTGTYEQYF TGTGCCAGCAGCTTAGGGCCGACAGGGACCTACGAGCAGTACTTC
TRBJ1-1 TRBV28 . . CASSLLGRGNTEAFF TGTGCCAGCAGTTTACTCGGGCGGGGAAACACTGAAGCTTTCTTT
TRBJ2-5 TRBV7-9 few . CASSFGVTGETQYF TGTGCCAGCAGCTTCGGGGTGACTGGTGAGACCCAGTACTTC
TRBJ1-4 TRBV7-2 once TRBD1 CASSLGQANGKLFF TGTGCCAGCAGCTTGGGACAGGCTAATGGAAAACTGTTTTTT
TRBJ2-1 TRBV10-1 . TRBD2 CASSEGVAGVDEQFF TGCGCCAGCAGTGAGGGGGTAGCGGGAGTGGATGAGCAGTTCTTC
TRBJ2-7 TRBV28 . . CASSSPSGYPYEQYF TGTGCCAGCAGTTCCCCTTCAGGGTACCCCTACGAGCAGTACTTC
TRBJ1-2 TRBV12-3/TRBV12-4 . TRBD1 CASSFIQGACTF TGTGCCAGCAGTTTCATCCAGGGGGCCTGCACCTTC
TRBJ2-3 TRBV11-3 . TRBD2 CATPPAGSTDTQYF TGTGCCACCCCCCCAGCGGGAAGCACAGATACGCAGTATTTT
TRBJ2-4 TRBV24-1 . TRBD1 CATSDSRGGTGAKNIQYF TGTGCCACCAGTGACTCCCGAGGTGGGACAGGGGCCAAAAACATTCAGTACTTC
TRBJ2-5 TRBV18 . TRBD2 CASSPPGTSGRGETQYF TGTGCCAGCTCACCACCTGGGACTAGCGGGAGAGGAGAGACCCAGTACTTC
TRBJ2-4 TRBV29-1 . TRBD1 CSVGDRGVAKNIQYF TGCAGCGTTGGGGACAGGGGAGTAGCCAAAAACATTCAGTACTTC
TRBJ1-2 TRBV28 once TRBD1 CASSFRDSKTYGYTF TGTGCCAGCAGTTTTAGGGACAGCAAAACCTATGGCTACACCTTC
TRBJ1-4 TRBV28 . TRBD1 CASSPDRDDEKLFF TGTGCCAGCAGCCCTGACAGGGATGATGAAAAACTGTTTTTT
TRBJ2-3 TRBV13 . TRBD2 CASAQAGGSDTQYF TGTGCCAGCGCCCAAGCGGGAGGGTCAGATACGCAGTATTTT
TRBJ2-7 TRBV6-5 . . CASSRRESEQYF TGTGCCAGCAGCCGCCGCGAGTCCGAGCAGTACTTC
TRBJ1-6 TRBV9 . TRBD1 CASSDRDSNSPLHF TGTGCCAGCAGCGACCGGGACAGCAATTCACCCCTCCACTTT
TRBJ1-1 TRBV19 . . CASSMRVSEAFF TGTGCCAGTAGTATGAGGGTCAGTGAAGCTTTCTTT
TRBJ1-1 TRBV28 . . CASSLYREGTEAFF TGTGCCAGCAGTTTATACAGGGAGGGGACTGAAGCTTTCTTT
TRBJ1-2 TRBV5-1 . TRBD1 CASSLAGQGLFWTF TGCGCCAGCAGCTTGGCGGGACAGGGATTGTTTTGGACCTTC
TRBJ2-1 TRBV27 . TRBD1 CASGGQGYYNEQFF TGTGCCAGCGGAGGACAGGGCTACTACAATGAGCAGTTCTTC
TRBJ2-2 TRBV5-1 . TRBD2 CASSSPSGSAPTGELFF TGCGCCAGCAGCTCCCCTAGCGGGAGTGCTCCGACCGGGGAGCTGTTTTTT
TRBJ2-2 TRBV5-4 . TRBD1 CASSPTGQETNTGELFF TGTGCCAGCAGCCCAACGGGACAGGAGACGAACACCGGGGAGCTGTTTTTT
TRBJ1-3 TRBV9 few TRBD1 CASSVGQGGTGNTIYF TGTGCCAGCAGCGTAGGACAGGGGGGGACTGGAAACACCATATATTTT
TRBJ1-5 TRBV19 few . CASSIPRGPQHF TGTGCCAGTAGTATACCCAGGGGCCCCCAGCATTTT
TRBJ2-7 TRBV11-2 . . CASSSRGSYEQYF TGTGCCAGCAGCTCCCGAGGCTCCTACGAGCAGTACTTC
TRBJ2-2 TRBV5-5 . . CASSLAGANTGELFF TGTGCCAGCAGCCTTGCAGGGGCGAACACCGGGGAGCTGTTTTTT
TRBJ2-3 TRBV15 . TRBD2 CATSSLAGGDTQYF TGTGCCACCAGTTCACTAGCGGGAGGAGATACGCAGTATTTT
TRBJ2-7 TRBV6-5 . . CASSFTGRQPMYF TGTGCCAGCAGTTTTACCGGTAGACAGCCGATGTACTTC
TRBJ1-2 TRBV10-2 . TRBD1 CATYDRGRGYGYTF TGCGCCACCTATGACAGGGGGCGGGGCTATGGCTACACCTTC
TRBJ2-7 TRBV7-2 . TRBD2 CASSLGSLAGIYEQYF TGTGCCAGCAGCTTAGGATCGCTAGCGGGGATCTACGAGCAGTACTTC
TRBJ2-5 TRBV3-1/TRBV3-2 once . CASSQERPRGVVPLAQYF TGTGCCAGCAGCCAAGAAAGGCCGCGCGGAGTTGTTCCGTTGGCCCAGTACTTC
TRBJ2-5 TRBV4-2 . . CASSQADQETQYF TGTGCCAGCAGCCAGGCTGATCAAGAGACCCAGTACTTC
TRBJ2-1 TRBV4-2 . . CASSQDRAQEQFF TGTGCCAGCAGCCAAGACAGGGCACAAGAGCAGTTCTTC
TRBJ2-5 TRBV2 . TRBD2 CASRVGLQETQYF TGTGCCAGCAGGGTGGGACTACAAGAGACCCAGTACTTC